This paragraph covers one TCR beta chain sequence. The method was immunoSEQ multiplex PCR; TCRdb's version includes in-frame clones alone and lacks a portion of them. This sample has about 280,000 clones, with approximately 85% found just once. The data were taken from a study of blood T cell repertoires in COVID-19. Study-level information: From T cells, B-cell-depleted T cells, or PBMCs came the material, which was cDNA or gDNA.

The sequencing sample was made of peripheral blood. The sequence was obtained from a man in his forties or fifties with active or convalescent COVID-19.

The CDR3 loop is CASSLTGTAAYQPQHF. The DNA of the CDR3 is TGTGCCAGCAGTTTGACCGGGACAGCAGCATATCAGCCCCAGCATTTT. The rearrangement uses TRBV6-2 or TRBV6-3 and TRBJ1-5; TRBD1 matches at 7 bases. CDR3 length: 16 amino acids. CDR1 is MNHEY and CDR2 is SVGEGT in the germline V gene. With V trimmed by 4 bases and J by 5 bases, 11 bases remained unmatched.